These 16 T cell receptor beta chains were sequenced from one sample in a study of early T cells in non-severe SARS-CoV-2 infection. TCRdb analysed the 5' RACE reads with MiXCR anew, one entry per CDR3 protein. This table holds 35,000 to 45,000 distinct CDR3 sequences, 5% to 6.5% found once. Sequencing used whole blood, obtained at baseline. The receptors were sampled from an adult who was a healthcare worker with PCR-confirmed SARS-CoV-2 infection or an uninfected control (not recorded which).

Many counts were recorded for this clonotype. The chain's CDR3 is CSARDGTSKSEAFF. DNA for the CDR3: TGCAGTGCTAGAGATGGTACTAGTAAAAGTGAAGCTTTCTTT. The chain combines TRBV20-1 with TRBJ1-1; no definite D call. The CDR3 has 14 amino acids. Germline values: CDR1 DFQATT, CDR2 SNEGSKA (reference sequence). V was pared by 0 bases and J by 7 bases, with 15 bases between.

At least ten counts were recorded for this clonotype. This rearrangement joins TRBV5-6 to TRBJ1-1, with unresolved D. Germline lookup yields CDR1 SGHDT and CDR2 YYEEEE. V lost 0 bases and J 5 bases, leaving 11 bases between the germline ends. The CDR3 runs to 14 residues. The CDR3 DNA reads TGTGCCAGCAGCTTGGGGTTCGGAGCTACTGAAGCTTTCTTT. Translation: CASSLGFGATEAFF.

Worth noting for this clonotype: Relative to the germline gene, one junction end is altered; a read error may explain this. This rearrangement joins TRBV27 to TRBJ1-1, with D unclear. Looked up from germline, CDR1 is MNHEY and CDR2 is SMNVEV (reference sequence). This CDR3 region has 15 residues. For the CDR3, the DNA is TGTGCCAGCAGTCCTATAGGACGGTCGAACGCTGAAGCTTTCTTT. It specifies CASSPIGRSNAEAFF.

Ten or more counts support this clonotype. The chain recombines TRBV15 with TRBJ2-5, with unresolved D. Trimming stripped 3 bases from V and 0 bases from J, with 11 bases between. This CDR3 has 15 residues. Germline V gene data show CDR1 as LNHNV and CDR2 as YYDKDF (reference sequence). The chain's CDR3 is CATSSRHQYQETQYF. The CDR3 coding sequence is TGTGCCACCAGCAGTCGTCACCAGTACCAAGAGACCCAGTACTTC.

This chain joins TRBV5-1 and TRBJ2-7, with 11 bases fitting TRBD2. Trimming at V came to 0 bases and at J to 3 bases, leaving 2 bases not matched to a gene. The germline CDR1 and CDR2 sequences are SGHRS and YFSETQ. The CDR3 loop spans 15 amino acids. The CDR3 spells CASSLGLAGNYEQYF. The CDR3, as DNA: TGCGCCAGCAGCTTGGGACTAGCGGGGAACTACGAGCAGTACTTC.

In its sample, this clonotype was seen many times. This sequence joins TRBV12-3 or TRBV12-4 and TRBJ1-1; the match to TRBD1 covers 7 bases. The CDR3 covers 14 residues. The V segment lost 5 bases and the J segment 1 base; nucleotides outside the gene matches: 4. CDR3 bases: TGTGCCAGCAGTCCTAGGGGGCGGAACACTGAAGCTTTCTTT. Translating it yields CASSPRGRNTEAFF.

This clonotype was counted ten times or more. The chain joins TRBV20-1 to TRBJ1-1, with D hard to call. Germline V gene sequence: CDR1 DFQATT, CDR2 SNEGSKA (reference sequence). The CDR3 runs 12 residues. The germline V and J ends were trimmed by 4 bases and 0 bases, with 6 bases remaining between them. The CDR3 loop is CSATEMNTEAFF. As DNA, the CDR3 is TGCAGTGCTACAGAGATGAACACTGAAGCTTTCTTT.

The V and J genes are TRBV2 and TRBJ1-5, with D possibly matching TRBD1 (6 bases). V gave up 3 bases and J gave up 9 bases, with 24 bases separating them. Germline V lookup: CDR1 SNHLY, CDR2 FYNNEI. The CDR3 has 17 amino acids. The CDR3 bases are TGTGCCAGCAGTGATACGGGCGGACAGCGTCTGGTTAGGCCCCAGCATTTT. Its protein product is CASSDTGGQRLVRPQHF.

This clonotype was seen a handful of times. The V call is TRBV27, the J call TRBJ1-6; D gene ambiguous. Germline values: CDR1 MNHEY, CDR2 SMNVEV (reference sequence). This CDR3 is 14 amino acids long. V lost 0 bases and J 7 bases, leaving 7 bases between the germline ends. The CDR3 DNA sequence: TGTGCCAGCAGTTTATCTCAGGCCAATTCACCCCTCCACTTT. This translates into CASSLSQANSPLHF.

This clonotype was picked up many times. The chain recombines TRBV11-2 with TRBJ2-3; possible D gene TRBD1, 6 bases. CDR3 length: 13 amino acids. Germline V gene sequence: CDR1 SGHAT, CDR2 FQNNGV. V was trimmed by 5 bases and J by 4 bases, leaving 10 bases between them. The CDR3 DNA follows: TGTGCCAGCAGCGACCCAGGGGCAGATACGCAGTATTTT. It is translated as CASSDPGADTQYF. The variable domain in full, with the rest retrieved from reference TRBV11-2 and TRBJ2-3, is EAGVAQSPRYKIIEKRQSVAFWCNPISGHATLYWYQQILGQGPKLLIQFQNNGVVDDSQLPKDRFSAERLKGVDSTLKIQPAKLEDSAVYLCASSDPGADTQYFGPGTRLTVL.

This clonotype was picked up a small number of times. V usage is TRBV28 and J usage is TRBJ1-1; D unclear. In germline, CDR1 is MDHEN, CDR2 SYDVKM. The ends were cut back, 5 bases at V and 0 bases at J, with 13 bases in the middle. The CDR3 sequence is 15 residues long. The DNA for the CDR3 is TGTGCCAGCAGTCCACTAGCGCCTTTGAACACTGAAGCTTTCTTT. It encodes CASSPLAPLNTEAFF.

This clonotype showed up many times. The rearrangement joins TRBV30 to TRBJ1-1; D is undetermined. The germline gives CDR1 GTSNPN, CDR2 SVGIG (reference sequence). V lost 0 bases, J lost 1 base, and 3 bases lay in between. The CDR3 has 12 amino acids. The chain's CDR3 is CAWSVTNTEAFF. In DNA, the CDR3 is TGTGCCTGGAGTGTAACGAACACTGAAGCTTTCTTT. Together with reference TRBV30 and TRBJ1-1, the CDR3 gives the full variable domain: SQTIHQWPATLVQPVGSPLSLECTVEGTSNPNLYWYRQAAGRGLQLLFYSVGIGQISSEVPQNLSASRPQDRQFILSSKKLLLSDSGFYLCAWSVTNTEAFFGQGTRLTVV.

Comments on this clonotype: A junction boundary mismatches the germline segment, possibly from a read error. CDR3 coding DNA: TGTGTCAGCAGCTTAATGGGGGGAAACACCGGGGAGCTGTTTTTT. It translates to CVSSLMGGNTGELFF. The genes are TRBV11-2 and TRBJ2-2; possibly TRBD2 for D (6 bases). Germline CDR1 reads SGHAT; CDR2 reads FQNNGV. The CDR3 is 15 amino acids.

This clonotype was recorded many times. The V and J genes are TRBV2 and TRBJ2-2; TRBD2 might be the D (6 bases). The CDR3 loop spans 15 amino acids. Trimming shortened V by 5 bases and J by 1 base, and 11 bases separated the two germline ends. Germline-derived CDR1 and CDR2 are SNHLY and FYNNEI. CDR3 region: CASSSTSLNTGELFF. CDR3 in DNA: TGTGCCAGCAGTAGCACTAGCTTGAACACCGGGGAGCTGTTTTTT. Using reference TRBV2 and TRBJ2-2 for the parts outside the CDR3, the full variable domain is EPEVTQTPSHQVTQMGQEVILRCVPISNHLYFYWYRQILGQKVEFLVSFYNNEISEKSEIFDDQFSVERPDGSNFTLKIRSTKLEDSAMYFCASSSTSLNTGELFFGEGSRLTVL.

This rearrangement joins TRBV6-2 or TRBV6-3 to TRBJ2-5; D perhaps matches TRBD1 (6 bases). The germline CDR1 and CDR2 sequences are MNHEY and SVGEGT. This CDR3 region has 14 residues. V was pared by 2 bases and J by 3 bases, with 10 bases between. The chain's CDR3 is CASSYHGQKETQYF. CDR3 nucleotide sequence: TGTGCCAGCAGTTACCACGGACAGAAAGAGACCCAGTACTTC.

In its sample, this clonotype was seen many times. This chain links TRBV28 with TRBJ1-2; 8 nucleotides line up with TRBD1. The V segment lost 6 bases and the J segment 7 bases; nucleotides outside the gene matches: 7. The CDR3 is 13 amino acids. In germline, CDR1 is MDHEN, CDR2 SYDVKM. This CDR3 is CASRVDRAGGYTF. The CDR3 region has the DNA TGTGCCAGCAGAGTGGACAGGGCGGGTGGCTACACCTTC.